This TCR beta chain emerged from a study of CD8+ T cells in alopecia areata. Broader study findings: Normal scalp showed lower clonality than lesional scalp, especially alopecia totalis/universalis. Alphabeta T cells residing in normal skin are also sequenced in scalp samples.

The CDR3 covers 14 residues. Trimming removed 1 base at V and 5 bases at J, with 11 bases between. CDR1 and CDR2 (germline): MGHRA, YSYEKL. A word on this clone: Its matching antigen is unknown.

Isolated RNA was reverse transcribed into cDNA used as the sequencing template. The table came from immunoSEQ multiplex PCR; TCRdb's copy has only in-frame clones and leaves some out. Among about 110,000 clones listed, about 60% were seen once. Specimens obtained from alopecia areata patients comprised lesional scalp punch biopsies and peripheral blood. PBMCs yielded sorted CD4+ and CD8+ T cells. J is TRBJ2-5 and V is TRBV4-1, with no clear D. The receptor was isolated from a human donor with alopecia areata. Sequenced material: NKG2D-low CD8+ T cells sorted from blood. The CDR3 DNA reads as TGCGCCAGCAGCCAAGTTGCGGACGGGGAGACCCAGTACTTC. It codes for CASSQVADGETQYF.